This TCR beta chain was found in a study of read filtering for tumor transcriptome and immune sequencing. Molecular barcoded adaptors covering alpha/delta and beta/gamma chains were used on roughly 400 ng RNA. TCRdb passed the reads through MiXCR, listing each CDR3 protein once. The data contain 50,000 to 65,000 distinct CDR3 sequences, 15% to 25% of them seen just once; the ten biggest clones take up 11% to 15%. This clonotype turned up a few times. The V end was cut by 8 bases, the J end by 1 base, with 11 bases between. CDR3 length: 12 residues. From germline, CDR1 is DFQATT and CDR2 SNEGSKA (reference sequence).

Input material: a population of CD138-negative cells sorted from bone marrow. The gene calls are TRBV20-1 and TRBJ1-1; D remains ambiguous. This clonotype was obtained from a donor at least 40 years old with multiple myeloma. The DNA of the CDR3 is TGCAGTCCAACTCTGGGGAACACTGAAGCTTTCTTT. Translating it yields CSPTLGNTEAFF.